This T cell receptor (beta chain) originates from a study of T cell changes during pregnancy in multiple sclerosis. The repertoire was sequenced with immunoSEQ multiplex PCR; TCRdb's copy has only in-frame clones and lacks some. The sample has about 38,000 clones, roughly 91% seen once. Germline CDR1 is MNHEY and CDR2 is SMNVEV (reference sequence). V was shortened by 4 bases and J by 1 base, with 16 bases between the two germline ends. The CDR3 totals 16 residues. Only one count was recorded for this clone. The source is a female donor with multiple sclerosis, enrolled in a pregnancy study. The material was CD8+ T cells from peripheral blood mononuclear cells, obtained in the third trimester of pregnancy. The chain couples TRBV27 to TRBJ1-1; a possible D gene is TRBD1 (5 bases). CDR3 sequence: CASSYSLGEANTEAFF. The DNA for the CDR3 is TGTGCCAGCAGTTACTCTCTGGGGGAGGCGAACACTGAAGCTTTCTTT.